One and the same sample provided the 3 T cell receptor beta chains below, sequenced in a study of human T cells and chemical hapten exposure. MiXCR, run by TCRdb on the RACE reads, gives a single entry per CDR3 protein. Of 370,000 or so distinct CDR3 sequences in the sample, around 5% were seen once. Time point in this sample: patch test 1, 2 weeks after DPC sensitization. Treatment of the sample: therapeutic diphenylcyclopropenone sensitization with weekly scalp DPC. The starting material was whole blood, obtained in connection with sensitization to the hapten diphenylcyclopropenone (DPC). These receptors were obtained from a woman aged 45-65 years with alopecia areata. Some clones in this sample may be carry-over from other donors' samples.

This clonotype has at least ten counts. As DNA, the CDR3 is TGTGCCAGCAGTTCCCCCTCGAGGGGCTTGGACACCGGCGAGCAGTACTTC. Encoded protein: CASSSPSRGLDTGEQYF. The J gene is TRBJ2-7, the V gene TRBV28; D might be TRBD1 or TRBD2, each matching 5 bases. Looked up from germline, CDR1 is MDHEN and CDR2 is SYDVKM. This CDR3 is built from 17 residues. V dropped 4 bases and J dropped 6 bases, with 25 bases sitting between them.

This clonotype turned up a few times. The chain joins TRBV7-9 to TRBJ2-7; D possibly uses TRBD1 or TRBD2 (6 bases each). V gave up 6 bases and J gave up 2 bases, with 14 bases separating them. From germline, CDR1 is SEHNR and CDR2 FQNEAQ (reference sequence). There are 14 residues in the CDR3. The DNA for the CDR3 is TGTGCCAGCAGGCGCGGGACATCCACCTACGAGCAGTACTTC. Translating gives CASRRGTSTYEQYF. The whole variable domain, filled in from reference TRBV7-9 and TRBJ2-7, reads DTGVSQNPRHKITKRGQNVTFRCDPISEHNRLYWYRQTLGQGPEFLTYFQNEAQLEKSRLLSDRFSAERPKGSFSTLEIQRTEQGDSAMYLCASRRGTSTYEQYFGPGTRLTVT.

This clonotype came up many times. The V gene is TRBV2, the J gene TRBJ2-5; D uncertain. CDR3 length equals 12 residues. V lost 7 bases, J lost 1 base, and 7 bases lay in between. Germline V lookup: CDR1 SNHLY, CDR2 FYNNEI. CDR3 protein: CASMGLQETQYF. The CDR3 DNA is TGTGCCAGCATGGGTCTCCAAGAGACCCAGTACTTC.